The 25 T cell receptor beta chains in this list originate from one sample, sequenced in a study of blood T cell repertoires in COVID-19. TCRdb keeps only in-frame clones here, not all; method: immunoSEQ multiplex PCR. The sample has some 180,000 clones, approximately 88% seen once. Sequenced material: peripheral blood. The receptors were gathered from a middle-aged woman with COVID-19, enrolled during active disease.

This chain links TRBV5-1 with TRBJ1-1; 8 bases map to TRBD1. V trimming: 5 bases; J trimming: 0 bases; junction bases outside the gene matches: 6. The germline V gene encodes CDR1 SGHRS and CDR2 YFSETQ. CDR3 length: 15 residues. CDR3 bases: TGCGCCAGCAGATTGACAGGGGCCTTGAACACTGAAGCTTTCTTT. As protein: CASRLTGALNTEAFF.

The V call is TRBV6-5, the J call TRBJ2-2; tentative D call: TRBD1 (6 bases). Trimming took 2 bases from V and 5 from J, leaving 9 bases between them. The CDR3 has 14 residues. Germline lookup yields CDR1 MNHEY and CDR2 SVGAGI. CDR3 protein: CASSYVQGTGELFF. DNA of the CDR3: TGTGCCAGCAGTTACGTACAGGGTACCGGGGAGCTGTTTTTT.

The sample holds one count of this clone. V is TRBV28 and J is TRBJ2-7; D is possibly TRBD1 (5 bases). The CDR3 contains 15 residues. V lost 2 bases and J lost 2, with 13 bases in between. The V gene's germline CDR1 is MDHEN and CDR2 SYDVKM. The CDR3 DNA reads as TGTGCCAGCAGTTTAGAGGCAGGGTGGGCCTACGAGCAGTACTTC. Translating gives CASSLEAGWAYEQYF.

CDR3 sequence reads: CASSQESGWGDLAKNIQYF. In DNA, the CDR3 is TGTGCCAGCAGCCAAGAATCAGGCTGGGGGGACTTAGCCAAAAACATTCAGTACTTC. The chain couples TRBV3-1 (or the pseudogene TRBV3-2) to TRBJ2-4; TRBD2 might be the D (6 bases). V lost 0 bases, J lost 0 bases, and 18 bases lay in between. CDR3 length equals 19 residues. Germline V gene sequence: CDR1 LGHDT, CDR2 YNNKEL (reference sequence).

This sequence joins TRBV9 and TRBJ2-1; TRBD2 aligns across 9 bases. CDR3 length: 14 residues. The ends lost 4 bases at V and 9 bases at J; junction bases unmatched: 8. Germline V CDR1 and CDR2: SGDLS, YYNGEE. The CDR3 DNA follows: TGTGCCAGCAGCCAACTAGCGGGTCGGTCTGAGCAGTTCTTC. Translated: CASSQLAGRSEQFF.

This chain uses TRBV7-3 with TRBJ1-2; 10 bases fit TRBD1. Germline V gene sequence: CDR1 SGHTA, CDR2 FQGTGA. V was pared by 2 bases and J by 0 bases, with 3 bases of the junction left unmatched. The CDR3 has 16 amino acids. The CDR3 loop is CASSLAGQGTNYGYTF. CDR3 nucleotide sequence: TGTGCCAGCAGCTTAGCGGGACAGGGGACTAACTATGGCTACACCTTC.

The gene calls are TRBV6-4 and TRBJ2-5, with 9 positions matching TRBD1. The CDR3 has 15 amino acids. The J segment lost 2 bases and the V segment lost 5 bases, leaving 6 bases of the junction unmatched. The V gene's germline CDR1 is MRHNA and CDR2 SNTAGT. The CDR3 is CASSSGTGPQETQYF. DNA of the CDR3: TGTGCCAGCAGTTCCGGGACAGGGCCTCAAGAGACCCAGTACTTC.

The chain recombines TRBV9 with TRBJ1-1; D not resolved. The germline gives CDR1 SGDLS, CDR2 YYNGEE. The CDR3 is 13 amino acids. Between the trimmed V and J ends, which lost 2 bases and 4 bases, there was a span of 9 bases. CDR3 sequence (DNA): TGTGCCAGCAGCGTGAGTAGTGCCACTGAAGCTTTCTTT. Encoded protein: CASSVSSATEAFF.

V usage is TRBV7-9 and J usage is TRBJ1-5, with TRBD1 matching over 8 bases. The CDR3 has 14 residues. CDR1 SEHNR and CDR2 FQNEAQ come from the germline V gene (reference sequence). V trimming: 5 bases; J trimming: 9 bases; junction bases outside the gene matches: 9. The CDR3, as DNA: TGTGCCAGCAGCGACGACAGGGGCAGGCGGCCCCAGCATTTT. The encoded protein is CASSDDRGRRPQHF.

The chain has TRBV7-6 and TRBJ2-5; TRBD2 matches at 8 bases. Germline loops: CDR1 SGHVS, CDR2 FNYEAQ. Trimming at V came to 5 bases and at J to 6 bases, leaving 8 bases not matched to a gene. This CDR3 contains 14 residues. CDR3 sequence: CASSLPGGRQTQYF. Here the CDR3 DNA reads TGTGCCAGCAGCCTGCCTGGCGGGAGGCAGACCCAGTACTTC.

This clone has only a few counts. The rearrangement joins TRBV5-4 to TRBJ1-3; 7 positions agree with TRBD1. Trimming took 6 bases from V and 3 from J; bases not matched to a gene: 3. Germline CDR1 and CDR2: SGHNT and YYREEE (reference sequence). There are 13 residues in the CDR3. The CDR3 here is CASKQGVGNTIYF. CDR3 nucleotide sequence: TGTGCCAGCAAGCAGGGGGTTGGAAACACCATATATTTT.

CDR3 coding DNA: TGCGCCAGCAGCCCGCCCGAGACAGGGGTTGTCCAGTACTTC. The encoded protein is CASSPPETGVVQYF. V is TRBV4-1 and J is TRBJ2-5, with TRBD1 matching over 8 bases. The CDR3 is 14 amino acids. Per the germline V gene, CDR1 is MGHRA and CDR2 is YSYEKL. The V and J ends lost 4 bases and 10 bases, in that order; junction bases with no gene match: 11.

V and J are TRBV27 and TRBJ1-1; 8 bases match TRBD1. CDR3 length equals 17 residues. Germline assignment: CDR1 MNHEY and CDR2 SMNVEV (reference sequence). V lost 5 bases and J lost 0; bases outside the gene matches: 11. The CDR3 DNA reads TGTGCCAGCAGTCCTAGACAGGGGAGACCCATGAACACTGAAGCTTTCTTT. Residues: CASSPRQGRPMNTEAFF.

This chain connects TRBV6-5 to TRBJ1-6; 9 nucleotides agree with TRBD1. The CDR3 contains 15 residues. V was pared by 5 bases and J by 8 bases, with 7 bases of the junction left unmatched. Germline V CDR1 and CDR2: MNHEY, SVGAGI. The CDR3 DNA sequence: TGTGCCAGCAGTCCTACAGGGGGCCTTTATTCACCCCTCCACTTT. Residues: CASSPTGGLYSPLHF.

The chain links TRBV19 to TRBJ2-1, with 9 bases matching TRBD2. Trimming removed 4 bases from V and 7 bases from J; junction bases left unmatched: 20. The CDR3 is 19 amino acids. CDR1 is LNHDA and CDR2 is SQIVND in the germline V gene (reference sequence). CDR3 nucleotides: TGTGCCAGTAGTACGCCCCACGGCCCCCTAGCGGGAATTGGGAATGAGCAGTTCTTC. Its translation is CASSTPHGPLAGIGNEQFF.

The table lists this clone with a few counts. The chain links TRBV6-4 to TRBJ1-4, with D tentatively TRBD1 (6 bases). Deletions cut 2 bases from V and 5 bases from J, with 6 bases between. The CDR3 is 13 residues long. From germline, CDR1 is MRHNA and CDR2 SNTAGT. CDR3 in amino acids: CASSDGTNEKLFF. The CDR3 nucleotides read TGTGCCAGCAGTGACGGGACAAATGAAAAACTGTTTTTT.

The J gene is TRBJ2-1, the V gene TRBV3-1 (or the pseudogene TRBV3-2); TRBD2 matches 14 bases. In germline, CDR1 is LGHDT, CDR2 YNNKEL (reference sequence). This CDR3 spans 16 amino acids. After removal of 5 bases from V and 7 bases from J, the junction contained 7 bases not matched to a gene. DNA of the CDR3: TGTGCCAGCAGCATTCGGACTAGCGGGGGGTCGAATGAGCAGTTCTTC. Protein product: CASSIRTSGGSNEQFF.

This chain joins TRBV1 and TRBJ1-5; TRBD1, as called in the table, went unchecked against the DNA. TRBV1 is recorded as a pseudogene. The CDR3 contains 17 residues. This CDR3 reads CTSSPGQGAESNQPQHF. The CDR3 DNA reads TGCACCAGCAGTCCGGGACAGGGGGCTGAAAGCAATCAGCCCCAGCATTTT.

In its sample, this clone was seen once. The chain joins TRBV3-1 (or the pseudogene TRBV3-2) to TRBJ2-7; 8 bases fit TRBD1. Per germline, CDR1 LGHDT and CDR2 YNNKEL (reference sequence). V trimming: 0 bases; J trimming: 5 bases; junction bases outside the gene matches: 9. CDR3 length equals 16 residues. DNA of the CDR3: TGTGCCAGCAGCCAAGAATTATCCAGGGGGCACAACGAGCAGTACTTC. This codes for CASSQELSRGHNEQYF.

This clone was detected only a few times. The chain employs TRBV7-6 and TRBJ1-1, with TRBD1 matching over 7 bases. There are 16 residues in the CDR3. V lost 3 bases to trimming and J lost 2 bases; unmatched junction nucleotides: 9. Per the germline V gene, CDR1 is SGHVS and CDR2 is FNYEAQ. CDR3 sequence reads: CASSFSAGGRNTEAFF. CDR3 nucleotide sequence: TGTGCCAGCAGCTTCTCCGCAGGGGGTAGAAACACTGAAGCTTTCTTT.

The J gene is TRBJ2-2, the V gene TRBV27, with TRBD2 matching 13 bases. The CDR3 consists of 19 residues. Per the germline V gene, CDR1 is MNHEY and CDR2 is SMNVEV (reference sequence). The ends lost 5 bases at V and 2 bases at J; junction bases unmatched: 11. Written as DNA, the CDR3 is TGTGCCAGCAGTCCGCCGGGACTAGCGGGGAAGGGAAACACCGGGGAGCTGTTTTTT. Translating gives CASSPPGLAGKGNTGELFF.

This clone was seen only a few times. The chain has TRBV6-5 and TRBJ2-7; 8 bases map to TRBD1. This CDR3 comprises 15 residues. The trim removed 0 bases at V and 6 bases at J, leaving 7 bases unmatched. Germline CDR1 and CDR2: MNHEY and SVGAGI. CDR3: CASSYSDRGGSEQYF. The CDR3, as DNA: TGTGCCAGCAGTTACTCAGACAGGGGAGGCTCCGAGCAGTACTTC.

V is TRBV19 and J is TRBJ1-2; tentative D call: TRBD1 (6 bases). CDR3 length: 15 amino acids. The V gene lost 1 base and the J gene lost 4 bases, with 13 bases spanning the gap. Germline V lookup: CDR1 LNHDA, CDR2 SQIVND (reference sequence). CDR3 amino acids: CASSIGVRDTYGYTF. Here the CDR3 DNA reads TGTGCCAGTAGTATAGGGGTACGGGACACCTATGGCTACACCTTC.

The chain uses TRBV27 and TRBJ1-6; TRBD1 matches 8 bases. Germline CDR1 and CDR2: MNHEY and SMNVEV (reference sequence). This CDR3 contains 14 residues. J lost 10 bases, V lost 5 bases, and 7 bases had no gene match. The CDR3 DNA is TGTGCCAGCAGTCTCCCGACAGGGGCCTCACCCCTCCACTTT. Translating it yields CASSLPTGASPLHF.

This rearrangement joins TRBV15 to TRBJ1-5, with 7 bases that match TRBD1. The germline V gene encodes CDR1 LNHNV and CDR2 YYDKDF (reference sequence). V shed 4 bases, J shed 3 bases, and the junction held 6 bases outside the gene matches. The CDR3 runs to 15 residues. The CDR3 bases are TGTGCCACCAGCACCGGGACAGACCACAATCAGCCCCAGCATTTT. Encoded protein: CATSTGTDHNQPQHF.